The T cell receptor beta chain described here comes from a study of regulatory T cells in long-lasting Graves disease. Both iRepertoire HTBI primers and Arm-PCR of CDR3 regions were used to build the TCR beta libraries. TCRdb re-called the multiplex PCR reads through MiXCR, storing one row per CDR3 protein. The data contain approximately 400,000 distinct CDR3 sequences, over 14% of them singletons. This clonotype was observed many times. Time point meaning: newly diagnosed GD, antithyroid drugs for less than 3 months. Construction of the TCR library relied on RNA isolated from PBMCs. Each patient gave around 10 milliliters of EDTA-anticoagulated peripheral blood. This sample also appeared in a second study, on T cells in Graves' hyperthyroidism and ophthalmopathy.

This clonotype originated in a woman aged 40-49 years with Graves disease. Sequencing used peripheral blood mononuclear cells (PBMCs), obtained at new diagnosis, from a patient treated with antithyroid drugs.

DNA for the CDR3: TGCAGTGTAGGTGGAGCTTCAGAGACCCAGTACTTC. As protein: CSVGGASETQYF. This chain connects TRBV20-1 to TRBJ2-5; D unresolved. The CDR3 loop spans 12 amino acids. Trimming removed 7 bases from V and 4 bases from J, with 13 bases in between. Germline CDR1 reads DFQATT; CDR2 reads SNEGSKA (reference sequence).